Below, 8 T cell receptor beta chains from the same sample are listed, as sequenced in a study of cytomegalovirus exposure and HLA in healthy donors (dated by TCRdb to about 2017). The library was produced with the immunoSEQ multiplex PCR assay. A mixture of 60 forward primers for TCR Vbeta segments and 13 reverse primers for TCR Jbeta segments was used in the multiplex PCR. Imported from immuneACCESS, the table was reduced by TCRdb to in-frame sequences with V and J called. These copies leave out some clones; in studies compared against another copy, an unresolved V gene accounts for under half, and the cause of the remainder is not known. A total of more than 140,000 clones appear in this sample, 64% of them only once. Of the sample, less than 3.5% is held by the ten largest clones. Sequencing was done on a sample of PBMCs. The receptor set was obtained from a woman between 25 and 40 years old in good health and CMV-seropositive.

This chain links TRBV6-1 with TRBJ2-1; 11 positions match TRBD2. The CDR3 has 15 residues. Germline lookup yields CDR1 MNHNS and CDR2 SASEGT. J lost 15 bases, V lost 2 bases, and 12 bases had no gene match. CDR3 DNA sequence: TGTGCCAGCAGTGAATTGGCTAGCGGGAGGAGGTTTCCGTTCTTC. Its protein is CASSELASGRRFPFF.

In DNA, the CDR3 is TGTGCCAGTAGTATAGTTTCGAGAGGTGAAGCTTTCTTT. Translating gives CASSIVSRGEAFF. The V gene is TRBV19, the J gene TRBJ1-1; D not certain. The germline gives CDR1 LNHDA, CDR2 SQIVND (reference sequence). V was clipped by 1 base and J by 7 bases, with 10 bases between them. The CDR3 covers 13 residues.

The chain is built from TRBV28 and TRBJ2-1, with 8 bases aligning to TRBD2. The ends lost 1 base at V and 9 bases at J; junction bases unmatched: 8. CDR1 is MDHEN and CDR2 is SYDVKM in the germline V gene. This CDR3 has 15 residues. In DNA, the CDR3 is TGTGCCAGCAGTTTATTACGGGAGGGCCCGGGTGAGCAGTTCTTC. Translation: CASSLLREGPGEQFF.

The chain links TRBV4-1 to TRBJ2-5; 7 nucleotides line up with TRBD1. The V gene end was trimmed by 2 bases and the J gene end by 2 bases; junction bases not matched to a gene: 8. Germline CDR1 is MGHRA and CDR2 is YSYEKL. The CDR3 sequence is 16 residues long. CDR3 in DNA: TGCGCCAGCAGCCAATACGCGGGCAGGGGGCAAGAGACCCAGTACTTC. This gives the protein CASSQYAGRGQETQYF.

The chain uses TRBV27 and TRBJ2-7; weak D call: TRBD2 (5 bases). With 7 bases removed from V and 1 base from J, the gap between germline ends came to 14 bases. This CDR3 has 14 amino acids. Looked up from germline, CDR1 is MNHEY and CDR2 is SMNVEV (reference sequence). For the CDR3, the DNA is TGTGCCAGCACCCCGCGGGTGGCGTCCTACGAGCAGTACTTC. Translation gives CASTPRVASYEQYF.

The gene calls are TRBV7-2 and TRBJ2-3; D might be TRBD1 (5 bases). The CDR3 sequence is 19 residues long. In germline, CDR1 is SGHTA, CDR2 FQGNSA. V was trimmed by 2 bases and J by 1 base, leaving 22 bases between them. In DNA, the CDR3 is TGTGCCAGCAGCTTAAGGTCCCAGGGCTTTATCCCTGGCACAGATACGCAGTATTTT. It codes for CASSLRSQGFIPGTDTQYF.

The V call is TRBV10-2, the J call TRBJ2-7; D is possibly TRBD2 (6 bases). This CDR3 region has 14 residues. Germline CDR1 and CDR2: WSHSY and SAAADI. V was clipped by 4 bases and J by 6 bases, with 16 bases between them. The CDR3 coding sequence is TGCGCCAGCAGTGTGGTGGCGGGCGGGACCGAGCAGTACTTC. Its protein is CASSVVAGGTEQYF.

CDR3 in DNA: TGTGCCAGCAGTGGACAGACAGGGAGGGAAGCTTTCTTT. This sequence encodes CASSGQTGREAFF. The V call is TRBV6-1, the J call TRBJ1-1, with TRBD1 matching over 7 bases. Trimming at V came to 4 bases and at J to 8 bases, leaving 7 bases not matched to a gene. Germline CDR1 and CDR2: MNHNS and SASEGT. The CDR3 has 13 amino acids.